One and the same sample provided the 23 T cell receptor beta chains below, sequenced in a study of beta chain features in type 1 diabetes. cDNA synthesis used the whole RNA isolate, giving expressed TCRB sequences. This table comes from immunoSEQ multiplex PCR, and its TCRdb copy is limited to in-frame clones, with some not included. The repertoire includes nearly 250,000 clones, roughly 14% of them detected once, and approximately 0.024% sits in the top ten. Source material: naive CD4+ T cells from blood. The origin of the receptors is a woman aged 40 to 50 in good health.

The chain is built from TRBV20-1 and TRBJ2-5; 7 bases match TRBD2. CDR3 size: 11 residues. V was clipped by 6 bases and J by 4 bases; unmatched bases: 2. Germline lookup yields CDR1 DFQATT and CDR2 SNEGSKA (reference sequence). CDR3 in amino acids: CSAVAGETQYF. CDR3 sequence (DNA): TGCAGTGCCGTAGCGGGAGAGACCCAGTACTTC.

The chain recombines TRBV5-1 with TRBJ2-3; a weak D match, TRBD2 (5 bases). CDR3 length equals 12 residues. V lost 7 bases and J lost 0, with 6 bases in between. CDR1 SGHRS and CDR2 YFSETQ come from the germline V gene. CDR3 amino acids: CASRGSTDTQYF. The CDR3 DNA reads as TGCGCCAGCCGAGGGAGCACAGATACGCAGTATTTT.

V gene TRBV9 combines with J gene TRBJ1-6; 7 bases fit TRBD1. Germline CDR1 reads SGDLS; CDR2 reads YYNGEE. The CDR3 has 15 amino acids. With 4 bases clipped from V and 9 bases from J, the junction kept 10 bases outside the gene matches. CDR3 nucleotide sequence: TGTGCCAGCAGCACCCGCGGACAGGACGGTTCACCCCTCCACTTT. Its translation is CASSTRGQDGSPLHF.

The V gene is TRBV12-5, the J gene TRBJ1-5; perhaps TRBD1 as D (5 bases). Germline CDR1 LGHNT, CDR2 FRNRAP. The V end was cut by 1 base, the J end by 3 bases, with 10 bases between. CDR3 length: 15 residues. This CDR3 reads CASGLGDSFNQPQHF. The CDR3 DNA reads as TGTGCTAGTGGTTTGGGCGACAGCTTCAATCAGCCCCAGCATTTT.

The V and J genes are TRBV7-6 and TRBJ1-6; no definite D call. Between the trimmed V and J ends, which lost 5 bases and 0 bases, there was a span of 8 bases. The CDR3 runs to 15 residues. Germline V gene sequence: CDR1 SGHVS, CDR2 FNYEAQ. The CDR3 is CASSPMSSYNSPLHF. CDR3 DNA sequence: TGTGCCAGCAGCCCAATGAGCTCCTATAATTCACCCCTCCACTTT.

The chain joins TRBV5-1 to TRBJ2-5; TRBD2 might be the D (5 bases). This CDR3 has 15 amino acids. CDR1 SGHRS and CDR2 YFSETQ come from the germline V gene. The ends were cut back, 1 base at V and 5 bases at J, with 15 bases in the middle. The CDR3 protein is CASSLISADRETQYF. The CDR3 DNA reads TGCGCCAGCAGCTTGATCTCAGCGGACCGGGAGACCCAGTACTTC.

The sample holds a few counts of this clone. The CDR3 loop is CASRRRQGLTQPQHF. The CDR3, as DNA: TGTGCCAGTAGGCGTCGACAGGGACTCACTCAGCCCCAGCATTTT. The V call is TRBV19, the J call TRBJ1-5, with TRBD1 identical over 7 bases. The CDR3 has 15 residues. V shed 6 bases, J shed 6 bases, and the junction held 11 bases outside the gene matches. The germline gives CDR1 LNHDA, CDR2 SQIVND (reference sequence).

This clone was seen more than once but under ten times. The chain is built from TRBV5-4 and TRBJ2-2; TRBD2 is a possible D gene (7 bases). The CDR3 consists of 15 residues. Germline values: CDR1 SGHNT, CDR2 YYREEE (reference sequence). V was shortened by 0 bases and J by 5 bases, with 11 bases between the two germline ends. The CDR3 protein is CASSLVGGPTGELFF. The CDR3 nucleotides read TGTGCCAGCAGCTTGGTGGGGGGGCCAACCGGGGAGCTGTTTTTT.

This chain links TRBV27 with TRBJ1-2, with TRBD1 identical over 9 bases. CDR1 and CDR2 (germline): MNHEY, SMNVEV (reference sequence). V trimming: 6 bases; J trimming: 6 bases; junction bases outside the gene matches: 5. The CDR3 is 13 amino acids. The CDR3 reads CASSRTGDHGYTF. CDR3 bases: TGTGCCAGCAGCCGGACAGGGGACCATGGCTACACCTTC.

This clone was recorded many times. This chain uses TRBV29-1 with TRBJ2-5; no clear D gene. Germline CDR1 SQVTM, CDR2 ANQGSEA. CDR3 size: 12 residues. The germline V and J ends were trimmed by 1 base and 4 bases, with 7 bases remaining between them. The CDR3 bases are TGCAGCGTTGAAGTGTTGGCAGAGACCCAGTACTTC. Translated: CSVEVLAETQYF.

The CDR3 sequence is CSVEEGASEAFF. The CDR3, as DNA: TGCAGCGTCGAGGAGGGGGCCTCTGAAGCTTTCTTT. The rearrangement uses TRBV29-1 and TRBJ1-1, with 7 bases that match TRBD1. This CDR3 has 12 residues. V shed 6 bases and J 6 bases; nucleotides not matched to a gene: 7. The germline V gene has CDR1 SQVTM and CDR2 ANQGSEA.

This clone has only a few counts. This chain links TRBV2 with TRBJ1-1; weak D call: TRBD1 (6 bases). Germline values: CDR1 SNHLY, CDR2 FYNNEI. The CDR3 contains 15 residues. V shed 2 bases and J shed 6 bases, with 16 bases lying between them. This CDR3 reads CASSEQGIVLSEAFF. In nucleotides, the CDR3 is TGTGCCAGCAGTGAACAGGGGATTGTTTTGTCTGAAGCTTTCTTT.

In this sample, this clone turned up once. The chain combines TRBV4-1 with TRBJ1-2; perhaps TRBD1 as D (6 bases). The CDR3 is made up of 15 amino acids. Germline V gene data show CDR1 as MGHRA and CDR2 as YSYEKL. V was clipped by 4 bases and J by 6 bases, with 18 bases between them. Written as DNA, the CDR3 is TGCGCCAGCAGCCTGGGGCTGGGGGGGCTACATGGCTACACCTTC. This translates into CASSLGLGGLHGYTF.

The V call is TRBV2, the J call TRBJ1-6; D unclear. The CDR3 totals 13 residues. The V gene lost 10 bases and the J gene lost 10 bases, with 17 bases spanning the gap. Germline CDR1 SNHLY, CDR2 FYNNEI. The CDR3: CATCEVEGSPLHF. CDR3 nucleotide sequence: TGTGCCACCTGCGAGGTTGAAGGATCACCCCTCCACTTT.

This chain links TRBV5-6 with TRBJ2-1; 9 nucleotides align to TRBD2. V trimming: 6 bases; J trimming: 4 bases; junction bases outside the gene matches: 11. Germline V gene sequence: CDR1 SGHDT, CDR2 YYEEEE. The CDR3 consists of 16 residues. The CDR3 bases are TGTGCCAGCATCCCTCTCGGGACTAGCACGTACAATGAGCAGTTCTTC. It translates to CASIPLGTSTYNEQFF.

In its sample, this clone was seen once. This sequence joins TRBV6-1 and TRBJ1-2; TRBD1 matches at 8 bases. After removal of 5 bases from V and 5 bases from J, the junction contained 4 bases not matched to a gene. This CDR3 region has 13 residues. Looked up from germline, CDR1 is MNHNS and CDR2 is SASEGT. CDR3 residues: CASSSHRGYGYTF. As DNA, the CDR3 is TGTGCCAGCAGTTCCCACAGGGGGTATGGCTACACCTTC.

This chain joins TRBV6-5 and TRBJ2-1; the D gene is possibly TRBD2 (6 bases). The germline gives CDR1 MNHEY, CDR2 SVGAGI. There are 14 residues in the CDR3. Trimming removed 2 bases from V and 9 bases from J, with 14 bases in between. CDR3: CASSYVGGVGEQFF. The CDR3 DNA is TGTGCCAGCAGTTACGTAGGAGGGGTTGGTGAGCAGTTCTTC.

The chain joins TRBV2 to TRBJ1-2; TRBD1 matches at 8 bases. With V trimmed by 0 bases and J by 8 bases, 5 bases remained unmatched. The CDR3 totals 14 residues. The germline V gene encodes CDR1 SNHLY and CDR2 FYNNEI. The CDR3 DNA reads TGTGCCAGCAGTGAAGCCAGGGGGCTCGGCGGCTACACCTTC. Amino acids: CASSEARGLGGYTF.

CDR3: CSVWTTEGQPQHF. The CDR3 DNA follows: TGCAGCGTCTGGACAACGGAGGGTCAGCCCCAGCATTTT. The rearrangement joins TRBV29-1 to TRBJ1-5; D perhaps matches TRBD1 (5 bases). The germline V and J ends were trimmed by 6 bases and 6 bases, with 15 bases remaining between them. CDR1 is SQVTM and CDR2 is ANQGSEA in the germline V gene. This CDR3 is built from 13 residues. The variable domain in full, with the rest retrieved from reference TRBV29-1 and TRBJ1-5, is SAVISQKPSRDICQRGTSLTIQCQVDSQVTMMFWYRQQPGQSLTLIATANQGSEATYESGFVIDKFPISRPNLTFSTLTVSNMSPEDSSIYLCSVWTTEGQPQHFGDGTRLSIL.

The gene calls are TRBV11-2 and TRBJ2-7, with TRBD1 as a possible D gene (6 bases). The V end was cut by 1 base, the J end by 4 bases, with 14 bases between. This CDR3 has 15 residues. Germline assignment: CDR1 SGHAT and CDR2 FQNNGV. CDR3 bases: TGTGCCAGCAGCTTAGCTCCCCAGGGGCTTTACGAGCAGTACTTC. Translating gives CASSLAPQGLYEQYF.

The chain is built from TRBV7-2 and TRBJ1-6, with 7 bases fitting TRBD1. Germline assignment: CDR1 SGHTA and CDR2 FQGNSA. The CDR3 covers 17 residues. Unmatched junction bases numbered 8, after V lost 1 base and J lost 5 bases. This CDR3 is CASSLGSGGLDNSPLHF. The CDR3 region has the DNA TGTGCCAGCAGCTTAGGGTCAGGGGGATTGGATAATTCACCCCTCCACTTT.

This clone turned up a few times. CDR3 nucleotide sequence: TGTGCCAGCAGGTCGACTAGCGGGGACTTTTACGAGCAGTACTTC. Translated: CASRSTSGDFYEQYF. The rearrangement joins TRBV6-5 to TRBJ2-7; 11 bases align to TRBD2. Losses at the gene ends were 6 bases for V and 4 bases for J; bases not matched to a gene: 8. The CDR3 is made up of 15 amino acids. CDR1 MNHEY and CDR2 SVGAGI come from the germline V gene.

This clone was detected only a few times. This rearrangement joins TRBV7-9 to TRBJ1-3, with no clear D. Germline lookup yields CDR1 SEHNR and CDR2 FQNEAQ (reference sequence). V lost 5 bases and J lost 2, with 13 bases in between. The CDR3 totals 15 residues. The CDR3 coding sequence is TGTGCCAGCAGCCAAGTATCTACAGCTGGAAACACCATATATTTT. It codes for CASSQVSTAGNTIYF.